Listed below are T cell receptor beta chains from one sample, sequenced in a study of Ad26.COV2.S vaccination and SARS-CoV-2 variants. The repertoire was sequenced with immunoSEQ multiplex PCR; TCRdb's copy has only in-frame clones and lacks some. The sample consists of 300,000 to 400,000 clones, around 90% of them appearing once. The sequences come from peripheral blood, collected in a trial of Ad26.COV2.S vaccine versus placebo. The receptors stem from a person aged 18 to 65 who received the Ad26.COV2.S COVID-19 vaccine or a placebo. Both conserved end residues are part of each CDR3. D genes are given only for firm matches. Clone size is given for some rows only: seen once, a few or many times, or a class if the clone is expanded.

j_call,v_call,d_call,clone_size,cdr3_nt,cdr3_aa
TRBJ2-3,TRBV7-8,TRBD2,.,TGTGCCAGCAGCTCCCGGACTAGCGGGGGGGCTGAGGAGTATTTT,CASSSRTSGGAEEYF
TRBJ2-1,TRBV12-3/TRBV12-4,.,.,TGTGCCAGCAGTCCACAGAGGAATCTTGATGAGTTCTTC,CASSPQRNLDEFF
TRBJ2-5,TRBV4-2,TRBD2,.,TGTGCCAGCAGCCAAGTTTTCGGGGGGGAGACCCAGTACTTC,CASSQVFGGETQYF
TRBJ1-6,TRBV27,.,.,TGTGCCAGCAGACAGACAAGCTCCTATAATTCACCCCTCCACTTT,CASRQTSSYNSPLHF
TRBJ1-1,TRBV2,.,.,TGTGCCAGCAGTGGGAGGGGGGAGAACACTGAAGCTTTCTTT,CASSGRGENTEAFF
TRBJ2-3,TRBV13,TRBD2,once,TGTGCCAGCAGCCCCCCTTGGGCTAGCGGGGGTGATACGCAGTATTTT,CASSPPWASGGDTQYF
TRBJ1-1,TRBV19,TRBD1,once,TGTGCCAGCCGAGACAGGGGGCGATCGGTAGGCACTGAAGCTTTCTTT,CASRDRGRSVGTEAFF
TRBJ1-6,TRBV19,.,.,TGTGCCAGTAGTATTGGTCAGTCCAGCGGAGGGTGGTCCCTCCACTTT,CASSIGQSSGGWSLHF
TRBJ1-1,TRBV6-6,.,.,TGTGCCGCAACGAGCGGGACACCTGAAGCTTTCTTT,CAATSGTPEAFF
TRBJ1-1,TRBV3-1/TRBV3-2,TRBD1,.,TGTGCCAGCAGCCGTACAGGGGGCCTTCGAGCTTTCTTT,CASSRTGGLRAFF
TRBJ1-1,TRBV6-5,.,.,TGTGCCAGCAGTTATCCCCCCCAGCGGGGGATTACTGAAGCTTTCTTT,CASSYPPQRGITEAFF
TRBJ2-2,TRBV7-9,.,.,TGTGCCAGCAGCTTCGGACTCGCGAACACCGGGGAGCTGTTTTTT,CASSFGLANTGELFF
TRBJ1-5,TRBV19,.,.,TGTGCCAGTAGTATAACGGGGGTTCAGCCCCAGCATTTT,CASSITGVQPQHF
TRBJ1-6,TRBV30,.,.,TGTGCCTTCGGACAGAGCAATAATTCACCCCTCCACTTT,CAFGQSNNSPLHF
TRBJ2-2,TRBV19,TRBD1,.,TGTGCCAGTATTGACGCGGGACAGGGGGCAACCGGGGAGCTGTTTTTT,CASIDAGQGATGELFF
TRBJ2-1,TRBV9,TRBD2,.,TGTGCCAGCAGCGTAGATTTGCGGGGGGACAATGAGCAGTTCTTC,CASSVDLRGDNEQFF
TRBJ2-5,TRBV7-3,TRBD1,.,TGTGCCAGCAGCTTAATGGGGGGACAGGCCCGAGAGACCCAGTACTTC,CASSLMGGQARETQYF
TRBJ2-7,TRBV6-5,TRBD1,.,TGTGCCAGCAGTTACTCGGACAGGCCCTACGAGCAGTACTTC,CASSYSDRPYEQYF
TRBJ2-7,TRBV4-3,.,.,TGCGCCAGCAGCCCCTCAAACAGGGGGACTATGGAGCAGTACTTC,CASSPSNRGTMEQYF
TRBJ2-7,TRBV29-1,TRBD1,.,TGCAGCGTTGACGGTGTGGAGACAGGGGTCCCCTACGAGCAGTACTTC,CSVDGVETGVPYEQYF
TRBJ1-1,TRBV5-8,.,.,TGTGCCAGCAGCTTGGGTAGGGTGAACACTGAAGCTTTCTTT,CASSLGRVNTEAFF
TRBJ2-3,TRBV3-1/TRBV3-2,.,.,TGTGCCAGCAGCCAAGAAGAAATCAGCACAGATACGCAGTATTTT,CASSQEEISTDTQYF
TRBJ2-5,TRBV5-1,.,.,TGCGCCAGCAGCTTGGAAGTGGCAGGGGCGGTAGAGACCCAGTACTTC,CASSLEVAGAVETQYF
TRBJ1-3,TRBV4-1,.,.,TGCGCCAGCAGCCAAGACGGAAACACCATATATTTT,CASSQDGNTIYF
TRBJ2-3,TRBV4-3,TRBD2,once,TGCGCCAGCAGCCAAGATATAGCGGGAGATACGCAGTATTTT,CASSQDIAGDTQYF
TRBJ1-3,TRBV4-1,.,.,TGCGCCAGCAGCCAACCGGGATCCTACTCTGGAAACACCATATATTTT,CASSQPGSYSGNTIYF
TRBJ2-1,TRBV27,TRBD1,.,TGTGCCAGCAGTTTATTTCGGGACAGGGTCTCCTACAATGAGCAGTTCTTC,CASSLFRDRVSYNEQFF
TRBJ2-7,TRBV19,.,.,TGTGCCAGTAGTCGACCAGCAGGGCAGGGCTTCGAGCAGTACTTC,CASSRPAGQGFEQYF
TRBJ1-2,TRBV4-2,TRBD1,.,TGTGCCAGCAGCCAAGATTGGACCGGGACAGTCTTTTCGTTTGGCTACACCTTC,CASSQDWTGTVFSFGYTF